The 23 T cell receptor beta chains below were found in one sample sequenced in a study of T cells in Graves' hyperthyroidism and ophthalmopathy. RNA transcripts served as the template for amplifying TCR beta CDR3 regions. The TCR CDR3 first-round RT-PCR relied on the HTBI primer set. From the multiplex PCR reads, TCRdb called clonotypes with MiXCR, one entry per CDR3 protein. Among roughly 750,000 distinct CDR3 sequences listed, about 16% were seen once. The sequenced sample consisted of blood. The receptors shown here come from a man aged 18 to 35 with Graves' hyperthyroidism.

As concerns this clonotype: A read error is possible here, since a much larger clone lies one base away. The V gene is TRBV20-1, the J gene TRBJ2-1; the D gene could be TRBD1 or TRBD2 (5 bases each). The DNA end is more similar to TRBJ2-7, so the J call may be wrong. CDR1 is DFQATT, CDR2 SNEGSKA, per germline (reference sequence). The CDR3 extends over 18 amino acids. The CDR3 protein is CSARGDGGSLGSYNEQYF. CDR3 sequence (DNA): TGCAGTGCTCGTGGGGACGGTGGGAGTCTGGGCTCCTACAATGAGCAGTACTTC.

This clonotype was observed a handful of times. The gene calls are TRBV25-1 and TRBJ2-7, with 7 bases fitting TRBD2. The CDR3 has 15 residues. Germline V gene data show CDR1 as MGHDK and CDR2 as SYGVNS. Trimming took 0 bases from V and 5 from J; bases not matched to a gene: 7. The CDR3 region is CASSEYRRESHEQYF. CDR3 DNA sequence: TGTGCCAGCAGTGAATACAGGCGGGAGTCCCACGAGCAGTACTTC.

This clonotype was counted a few times. The chain combines TRBV9 with TRBJ1-2; D is unclear. The CDR3 extends over 13 amino acids. Germline V CDR1 and CDR2: SGDLS, YYNGEE. V lost 0 bases, J lost 0 bases, and 3 bases lay in between. The CDR3 reads CASSVDPNYGYTF. The CDR3 nucleotides read TGTGCCAGCAGCGTAGACCCTAACTATGGCTACACCTTC.

This clonotype was seen a handful of times. This chain connects TRBV25-1 to TRBJ2-1; the match to TRBD2 covers 9 bases. V dropped 1 base and J dropped 7; count of bases not matched to a gene: 5. The CDR3 loop spans 15 amino acids. Germline loops: CDR1 MGHDK, CDR2 SYGVNS. CDR3 sequence (DNA): TGTGCCAGCAGTGAATGGAGTAGCGGGAGTAATGAGCAGTTCTTC. This codes for CASSEWSSGSNEQFF. Supplemented by reference TRBV25-1 and TRBJ2-1, the full variable domain reads EADIYQTPRYLVIGTGKKITLECSQTMGHDKMYWYQQDPGMELHLIHYSYGVNSTEKGDLSSESTVSRIRTEHFPLTLESARPSHTSQYLCASSEWSSGSNEQFFGPGTRLTVL.

The chain joins TRBV2 to TRBJ2-1; D assignment may be TRBD1 or TRBD2 (5 bases each). Deletions cut 2 bases from V and 4 bases from J, with 15 bases between. Germline V gene sequence: CDR1 SNHLY, CDR2 FYNNEI. The CDR3 runs to 16 residues. CDR3 DNA: TGTGCCAGCAGTGAAAAGGGATTGGGGGTATACAATGAGCAGTTCTTC. Residues: CASSEKGLGVYNEQFF.

This clonotype came up a few times. This CDR3 reads CASSLYFLRFYEQYF. In nucleotides, the CDR3 is TGTGCCAGCAGCTTATATTTTCTGCGGTTCTACGAGCAGTACTTC. This chain joins TRBV11-2 and TRBJ2-7; unclear D gene. Germline CDR1 SGHAT, CDR2 FQNNGV. This CDR3 region has 15 residues. Trimming took off 2 bases at V and 3 bases at J, with 14 bases between the two ends.

The V and J genes are TRBV20-1 and TRBJ2-1; 10 bases fit TRBD1. V shed 6 bases and J 4 bases; nucleotides not matched to a gene: 9. CDR3 length equals 15 residues. Germline values: CDR1 DFQATT, CDR2 SNEGSKA (reference sequence). The CDR3, as DNA: TGCAGTGCCCCGAGCCAGGGACAGGGGTACAATGAGCAGTTCTTC. Protein sequence: CSAPSQGQGYNEQFF.

This clonotype was observed at least ten times. The chain employs TRBV28 and TRBJ2-1, with 11 positions matching TRBD2. Germline trimming cut 7 bases from V and 9 bases from J; bases unmatched to any gene: 11. Germline-derived CDR1 and CDR2 are MDHEN and SYDVKM. This CDR3 comprises 15 residues. The CDR3 loop is CASIGDPGLAAEQFF. Written as DNA, the CDR3 is TGTGCCAGCATAGGGGACCCGGGACTAGCGGCTGAGCAGTTCTTC.

The chain employs TRBV2 and TRBJ2-1; D gene ambiguous. The germline gives CDR1 SNHLY, CDR2 FYNNEI. Trimming cost V 6 bases and J 8 bases, with 14 bases left between them. CDR3 size: 13 residues. This CDR3 reads CASSYPPGDEQFF. The CDR3 nucleotides are TGTGCCAGCAGCTACCCCCCAGGTGATGAGCAGTTCTTC.

In its sample, this clonotype was seen a few times. This rearrangement joins TRBV6-1 to TRBJ1-5; D not certain. In germline, CDR1 is MNHNS, CDR2 SASEGT. This CDR3 has 14 amino acids. V shed 3 bases and J shed 7 bases, with 13 bases lying between them. CDR3 in amino acids: CASSDSRGFQPQHF. The CDR3 region has the DNA TGTGCCAGCAGTGATAGTCGTGGATTCCAGCCCCAGCATTTT.

The V gene is TRBV6-1, the J gene TRBJ1-1; D ambiguous. This CDR3 contains 14 residues. Trimming cost V 2 bases and J 2 bases, with 9 bases left between them. Germline V lookup: CDR1 MNHNS, CDR2 SASEGT. CDR3 residues: CASSEIGFNTEAFF. As DNA, the CDR3 is TGTGCCAGCAGTGAAATAGGATTTAACACTGAAGCTTTCTTT.

This clonotype was observed a handful of times. The V gene is TRBV18, the J gene TRBJ2-3, with a possible D match to TRBD2 (5 bases). V lost 3 bases to trimming and J lost 1 base, with 11 bases between them. Germline CDR1 reads KGHSH; CDR2 reads LQKENI. The CDR3 totals 15 residues. The CDR3 is CASSPQDLRTDTQYF. DNA for the CDR3: TGTGCCAGCTCACCTCAGGACTTACGCACAGATACGCAGTATTTT.

The chain links TRBV9 to TRBJ2-1, with 7 bases matching TRBD2. J lost 2 bases, V lost 3 bases, and 5 bases had no gene match. In germline, CDR1 is SGDLS, CDR2 YYNGEE. There are 15 residues in the CDR3. CDR3: CASSGWAGAYNEQFF. DNA of the CDR3: TGTGCCAGCAGCGGATGGGCGGGAGCCTACAATGAGCAGTTCTTC.

The V gene is TRBV28, the J gene TRBJ1-2, with D uncertain. V was pared by 6 bases and J by 4 bases, with 18 bases between. Germline V CDR1 and CDR2: MDHEN, SYDVKM. The CDR3 totals 15 residues. The CDR3: CASSPLTRTFYGYTF. The CDR3, as DNA: TGTGCCAGCAGCCCACTGACAAGGACCTTCTATGGCTACACCTTC.

V usage is TRBV4-1 and J usage is TRBJ1-3, with 9 positions matching TRBD1. This CDR3 has 16 amino acids. Germline CDR1 reads MGHRA; CDR2 reads YSYEKL. Unmatched junction bases numbered 3, after V lost 0 bases and J lost 3 bases. CDR3 sequence reads: CASSQDSTGGGNTIYF. In DNA, the CDR3 is TGCGCCAGCAGCCAAGATTCGACAGGGGGTGGAAACACCATATATTTT.

The chain employs TRBV6-9 and TRBJ2-1; 7 bases are a match to TRBD1. Germline-derived CDR1 and CDR2 are MNHGY and SVAAGI. V lost 0 bases, J lost 8 bases, and 10 bases stayed unmatched. CDR3 size: 16 residues. The CDR3 is CASSYSDRRAIDEQFF. In nucleotides, the CDR3 is TGTGCCAGCAGTTATTCGGACAGGAGAGCCATCGATGAGCAGTTCTTC.

The chain combines TRBV7-2 with TRBJ1-4; D is ambiguous. In germline, CDR1 is SGHTA, CDR2 FQGNSA. The V end was cut by 2 bases, the J end by 8 bases, with 9 bases between. This CDR3 has 13 amino acids. CDR3 bases: TGTGCCAGCAGCTTACGGTCGGGCGAAAAACTGTTTTTT. Residues: CASSLRSGEKLFF.

This clonotype came up many times. The chain employs TRBV28 and TRBJ2-7; 9 bases agree with TRBD1. The CDR3 consists of 14 residues. V lost 4 bases, J lost 4 bases, and 5 bases stayed unmatched. From germline, CDR1 is MDHEN and CDR2 SYDVKM. CDR3 loop: CASSWGQGGYEQYF. In DNA form, the CDR3 reads TGTGCCAGCAGTTGGGGACAGGGAGGGTACGAGCAGTACTTC.

This clonotype has more than one count but fewer than ten. This sequence joins TRBV29-1 and TRBJ1-2, with TRBD1 matching over 8 bases. The CDR3 totals 11 residues. V lost 7 bases and J lost 9; bases outside the gene matches: 7. Germline CDR1 is SQVTM and CDR2 is ANQGSEA. The CDR3: CSAGDRSSYTF. The CDR3 DNA reads as TGCAGCGCTGGGGACAGGAGTAGCTACACCTTC.

This clonotype came up many times. This sequence joins TRBV7-9 and TRBJ2-1; no firm D call. V was cut by 10 bases and J by 4 bases, with 17 bases left in between. Per the germline V gene, CDR1 is SEHNR and CDR2 is FQNEAQ (reference sequence). The CDR3 has 14 amino acids. The CDR3 nucleotides read TGTGCCACCGTAAGGGCCGACTCATACAATGAGCAGTTCTTC. The encoded protein is CATVRADSYNEQFF.

To note about this clonotype: This may be a read error: a much more frequent sequence differs by one nucleotide. The V call is TRBV7-6, the J call TRBJ2-3, with D possibly matching TRBD2 (6 bases). This CDR3 is built from 16 residues. Trimming stripped 0 bases from V and 1 base from J, with 11 bases between. Germline V CDR1 and CDR2: SGHVS, FNYEAQ. The CDR3 sequence: CASSLATSRGTDTQYF. The CDR3 bases are TGTGCCAGCAGCTTAGCAACTAGCAGAGGCACAGATACGCAGTATTTT.

This clonotype was observed many times. J is TRBJ2-3 and V is TRBV7-9; no clear D. Trimming stripped 1 base from V and 5 bases from J, with 10 bases between. CDR3 size: 14 residues. Germline values: CDR1 SEHNR, CDR2 FQNEAQ (reference sequence). The CDR3 protein is CASSLGKIQDTQYF. For the CDR3, the DNA is TGTGCCAGCAGCTTAGGGAAAATACAAGATACGCAGTATTTT.

The sample holds a few counts of this clonotype. In DNA form, the CDR3 reads TGCAGTGCCTACCCCTGGCATTCAAAAGGGCAGTACTTC. This gives the protein CSAYPWHSKGQYF. The genes are TRBV20-1 and TRBJ2-7; no definite D call. Germline-derived CDR1 and CDR2 are DFQATT and SNEGSKA (reference sequence). The CDR3 contains 13 residues. V lost 6 bases and J lost 9, with 21 bases in between.